This TCR beta chain was recovered during a study of blood T cell repertoires in COVID-19 (dated by TCRdb to about 2020). About the study as a whole: Collaborator samples came from the United States, Italy and Spain and covered acute and convalescent phases of COVID-19. The material from the prospective study consisted of cDNA or gDNA derived from T cells, B-cell-depleted T cells, or PBMCs. The dataset comprised deeply sampled blood TCRbeta repertoires from subjects exposed to, actively infected with, or recovered from COVID-19. The repertoires were released in a freely available public database intended as a resource for research on the immune response to SARS-CoV-2. The samples were drawn from the first 160 participants of the ongoing ImmuneRACE study and from about 1,200 subjects provided by 6 global collaborators. The sample metadata nearly always contained a de-identified subject ID, COVID-19 status, age in years and sex. Where available, HLA class I and class II types were obtained from metadata supplied by the sample provider rather than from assay-based typing.

The collaborating institutions used their own protocols to collect whole blood in K2EDTA tubes. For TCRbeta analysis, collaborators shipped samples as frozen whole blood, isolated PBMCs, or DNA extracted from either of those sample types. TCRbeta CDR3 regions were amplified from genomic DNA by means of the immunoSEQ Assay, a bias-controlled multiplex PCR. Turning to the authors' computational methods: Nucleated cell counts per sample were estimated from amplification of reference gene primers within the assay. To quantify the absolute abundance of each unique TCRbeta CDR3 rearrangement, sequence reads were collapsed and filtered. Productive Simpson clonality was computed per sample as the square root of Simpson's diversity index over productive rearrangements. TCRdb provides this immuneACCESS table in a form limited to in-frame rearrangements. Some clones are lacking; in checked studies, under half of them reflect an unresolved V gene, and why the rest are absent is not known. The D gene and trimming were derived from the DNA, and the V and J assignments and clone size from that table. In all, the sample holds 130,000 or so clones, and around four fifths of those were seen once. About 12% of the sample lies in the top ten.

Beyond this particular receptor, the publication reports: The quantity of clinical and demographic metadata differed by source and by participant and was supplied without curation.

With regard to this clone: Its antigen is still unknown. No much larger clonotype is one base removed from it; base qualities were not supplied.

Germline trimming amounts to 0 bases on V and 3 bases on J, with 7 as the count of junction bases outside the gene matches. Reading from cysteine to phenylalanine, the CDR3 counts 17 amino acids. The entry retains the CDR3 DNA only, 51 bases that are in frame from base 1. The germline V gene (reference sequence) supplies CDR1 LGHDT and CDR2 YNNKEL. The sequence was obtained from a human donor in a cohort sampled during active COVID-19. The V gene is TRBV3-1 (or the pseudogene TRBV3-2) and the J gene is TRBJ2-3; 9 nucleotides in the junction match TRBD2. The sample taken for sequencing was peripheral blood. The nucleotides read TGTGCCAGCAGCCAAGATCCGCTAGCGGGGCCTACAGATACGCAGTATTTT. Translated, this is CASSQDPLAGPTDTQYF.